This TCR beta chain was recovered during a study of quantifying T cell responses using KT2 cells. The overall study: cDNA was made from DNase-treated RNA using alpha and beta constant primers.

The CDR3 covers 15 residues. Germline CDR1 is MNHNS and CDR2 is SASEGT. V was cut by 7 bases and J by 7 bases, with 20 bases left in between. The table lists this clonotype with a few counts. An oligo carrying a UMI was ligated to the cDNA 3' end. The first PCR ran 3 to 5 cycles with an equimolar RC1.1 and RC1.2 beta primer mix. MiXCR, applied by TCRdb to the UMI-ligation and nested PCR reads, yields one record per CDR3 protein. The sample contains tens of thousands of distinct CDR3 sequences, over 9% of which appear only once. The receptor comes from a human donor. Sequencing was done on a sample of PBMCs spiked with cells of the T cell clone KT2. The chain recombines TRBV6-1 with TRBJ1-5; D perhaps matches TRBD1 (6 bases). CDR3 protein: CASTRTTGIGQPQHF. The CDR3 DNA follows: TGTGCCAGCACCAGAACTACAGGGATTGGCCAGCCCCAGCATTTT.